The rows below give T cell receptor beta chains drawn from one sample of a study of T cells in Graves' hyperthyroidism and ophthalmopathy. TCRdb fed the multiplex PCR reads into MiXCR, producing one record per CDR3 protein. In the table there are around 560,000 distinct CDR3 sequences, 16% of which are singletons. Specimen: blood. Receptors originate from a woman aged 18-30 years with Graves' hyperthyroidism. CDR3s include the opening cysteine and the closing phenylalanine or tryptophan. D genes are given only for firm matches. Some rows mark clone size as missing; the rest say once, few, many or name a class of expanded clone.

>TRBV5-1|few|TRBD2|TRBJ2-1
CASSLGLAGGLNGQFF
TGCGCCAGCAGCCTGGGACTAGCGGGGGGCTTGAATGGGCAGTTCTTC
>TRBV6-1|.|.|TRBJ2-3
CATTRSDTQYF
TGTGCCACTACCCGATCAGATACGCAGTATTTT
>TRBV12-3/TRBV12-4|few|.|TRBJ1-6
CASRPGLVTSPLHF
TGTGCCAGCAGGCCGGGACTGGTCACTTCACCCCTCCACTTT
>TRBV10-3|many|TRBD1|TRBJ2-7
CAISEGDRGDEQYF
TGTGCCATCAGTGAGGGGGACAGGGGGGACGAGCAGTACTTC
>TRBV4-3|.|.|TRBJ1-5
CASSQDGRVDQPQHF
TGCGCCAGCAGCCAAGATGGGAGGGTTGATCAGCCCCAGCATTTT
>TRBV7-9|.|.|TRBJ1-2
CASSLGAGHYGYTF
TGTGCCAGCAGCTTAGGGGCAGGGCATTATGGCTACACCTTC
>TRBV20-1|many|TRBD2|TRBJ2-7
CSAPPVTSGTTYEQYF
TGCAGTGCCCCCCCTGTGACTAGCGGGACGACCTACGAGCAGTACTTC
>TRBV2|many|.|TRBJ2-7
CASRMTVSYEQYF
TGTGCCAGCAGGATGACTGTCTCCTACGAGCAGTACTTC
>TRBV6-1|.|.|TRBJ2-7
CASSPGRKPYEQYF
TGTGCCAGCAGTCCGGGACGAAAACCCTACGAGCAGTACTTC
>TRBV12-3/TRBV12-4|.|.|TRBJ1-3
CASSLRTKGGNTIYF
TGTGCCAGCAGTTTGAGGACCAAGGGGGGAAACACCATATATTTT